This TCR beta chain was identified during a study of blood T cell repertoires in COVID-19 (TCRdb year 2020). Regarding the complete study: Samples covering the acute and convalescent phases of COVID-19 were provided by collaborators in the United States, Italy and Spain. Samples came from the ongoing ImmuneRACE study (first 160 participants) plus 1,254 subjects from 6 global collaborators. Where available, HLA class I and class II types were taken from metadata supplied by the sample provider and were not determined by assay-based typing. The material from the prospective study consisted of cDNA or gDNA derived from T cells, B-cell-depleted T cells, or PBMCs. Subjects who had been exposed to COVID-19, were actively infected with it, or had recovered from it provided the deeply sampled blood TCRbeta repertoires that made up the dataset. The repertoires were made available in a free public database intended to serve as a resource for research on the immune response to SARS-CoV-2. The sample metadata nearly always contained a de-identified subject ID, COVID-19 status, age in years and sex.

The CDR3 runs 14 residues from the cysteine to the phenylalanine. Just the 42-base CDR3 DNA is kept, in frame starting at base 1. According to the germline V gene (reference sequence), CDR1 reads MNHNY and CDR2 reads SVGAGI. The germline V and J ends show losses of 3 bases and 7 bases respectively, and no gene match explains 8 bases of the junction. The collaborating institutions used their own protocols to collect whole blood in K2EDTA tubes. For TCRbeta analysis, collaborator samples were shipped as frozen whole blood, as isolated PBMCs, or as DNA extracted from either sample type. What the research found in general, with its limitations: The quantity of clinical and demographic metadata differed by source and by participant and was supplied without curation.

TCRbeta CDR3 regions were amplified from genomic DNA using the immunoSEQ Assay, a bias-controlled multiplex PCR. Turning to the authors' computational methods: The number of nucleated cells in each sample was estimated by amplification of reference gene primers within the assay. To quantify the absolute abundance of each unique TCRbeta CDR3 rearrangement, sequence reads were collapsed and filtered. Productive Simpson clonality was computed per sample as the square root of Simpson's diversity index over productive rearrangements. TCRdb retrieved this table from immuneACCESS and kept in-frame rearrangements only. Not all clones are present; in checked studies, unresolved V genes account for under half, and no reason is known for the remainder. Clonal size and the V and J genes are those of that table, whereas D and trimming came from the DNA. The sample table contains about 97,000 clones; only one count was recorded for 90% of them. 1.7% of the sample comes from the top ten.

As regards this clone: Its antigen is currently not known. The record has no base qualities; no much larger clone is one base away.

The rearrangement combines TRBV6-6 with TRBJ1-1; TRBD1 lines up with 7 middle nucleotides. Material for sequencing was peripheral blood. This TCR was sampled from a man aged 55 to 70 with acute or convalescent COVID-19. Here the CDR3 is given as CASSYSGTAFEAFF. The DNA sequence is TGTGCCAGCAGTTATAGCGGGACAGCCTTTGAAGCTTTCTTT.